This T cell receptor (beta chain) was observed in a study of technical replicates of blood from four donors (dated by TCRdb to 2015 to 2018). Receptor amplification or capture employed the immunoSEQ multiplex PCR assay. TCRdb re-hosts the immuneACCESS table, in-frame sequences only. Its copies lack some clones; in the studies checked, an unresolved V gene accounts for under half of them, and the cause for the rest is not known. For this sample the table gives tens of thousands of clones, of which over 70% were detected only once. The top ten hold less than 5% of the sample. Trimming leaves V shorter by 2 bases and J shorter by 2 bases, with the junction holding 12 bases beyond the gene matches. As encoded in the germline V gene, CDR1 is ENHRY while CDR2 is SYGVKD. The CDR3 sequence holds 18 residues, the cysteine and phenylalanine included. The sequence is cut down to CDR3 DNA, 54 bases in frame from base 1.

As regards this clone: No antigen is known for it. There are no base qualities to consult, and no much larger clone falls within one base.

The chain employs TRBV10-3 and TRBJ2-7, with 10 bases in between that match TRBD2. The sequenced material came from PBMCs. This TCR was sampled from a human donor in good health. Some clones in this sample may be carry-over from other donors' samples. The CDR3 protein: CAISEGTSGTTRPYEQYF. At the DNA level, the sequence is TGTGCCATCAGTGAGGGTACTAGCGGGACCACCCGACCCTACGAGCAGTACTTC.